The next 16 T cell receptor beta chains were all read from a single sample in a study of blood T cell repertoires in COVID-19. Assay used: immunoSEQ multiplex PCR; TCRdb lists only in-frame clones, some missing. The sample yields 300,000 to 450,000 clones, about nine tenths seen once. Sequencing input: PBMCs or T cells enriched from blood (not recorded which). The receptor set was obtained from a woman in her 30s who had been exposed to COVID-19.

This clone was found a few times. V usage is TRBV5-1 and J usage is TRBJ2-7; D is uncertain. Germline V gene data show CDR1 as SGHRS and CDR2 as YFSETQ. Trimming removed 4 bases at V and 4 bases at J, with 18 bases between. The CDR3 loop spans 15 amino acids. The CDR3 region is CASSPVSTTKYEQYF. CDR3 DNA sequence: TGCGCCAGCAGCCCCGTCTCGACGACAAAATACGAGCAGTACTTC.

V is TRBV28 and J is TRBJ1-2; the D gene is possibly TRBD1 (5 bases). Trimming pared 4 bases from V and 3 bases from J, leaving 21 bases between. Germline V lookup: CDR1 MDHEN, CDR2 SYDVKM. The CDR3 is 17 amino acids. DNA of the CDR3: TGTGCCAGCAGTTACCTCGGGGCAGGGAGGGAGGACTATGGCTACACCTTC. It yields the protein CASSYLGAGREDYGYTF.

The rearrangement joins TRBV7-9 to TRBJ1-6; D is possibly TRBD1 (5 bases). The CDR3 consists of 15 residues. Trimming cost V 1 base and J 10 bases, with 14 bases left between them. The germline V gene encodes CDR1 SEHNR and CDR2 FQNEAQ (reference sequence). CDR3 in DNA: TGTGCCAGCAGCTTAGGTGGAGGGGAACACTCACCCCTCCACTTT. As protein: CASSLGGGEHSPLHF. The complete variable domain, with remaining parts taken from reference TRBV7-9 and TRBJ1-6, reads DTGVSQNPRHKITKRGQNVTFRCDPISEHNRLYWYRQTLGQGPEFLTYFQNEAQLEKSRLLSDRFSAERPKGSFSTLEIQRTEQGDSAMYLCASSLGGGEHSPLHFGNGTRLTVT.

The chain employs TRBV19 and TRBJ2-3, with TRBD2 matching 11 bases. The CDR3 is made up of 18 amino acids. Looked up from germline, CDR1 is LNHDA and CDR2 is SQIVND (reference sequence). Trimming took 5 bases from V and 0 from J; bases not matched to a gene: 10. Written as DNA, the CDR3 is TGTGCCAGTAGTGCCGTAGCGGGAGGGATTACTAGCACAGATACGCAGTATTTT. Translation: CASSAVAGGITSTDTQYF.

This clone was seen a handful of times. This chain connects TRBV3-1 (or the pseudogene TRBV3-2) to TRBJ2-7, with D possibly being TRBD2 (5 bases). CDR1 and CDR2 from the germline V gene are LGHDT and YNNKEL (reference sequence). V gave up 1 base and J gave up 1 base, with 8 bases separating them. The CDR3 is made up of 14 amino acids. The CDR3 loop reads CASSQATTSYEQYF. The CDR3 DNA follows: TGTGCCAGCAGCCAAGCGACTACTTCCTACGAGCAGTACTTC.

This sequence joins TRBV18 and TRBJ1-1, with D possibly matching TRBD1 (6 bases). This CDR3 spans 14 amino acids. V dropped 2 bases and J dropped 8 bases, with 15 bases sitting between them. Germline CDR1 and CDR2: KGHSH and LQKENI. CDR3 protein: CASSPGTGNREAFF. CDR3 nucleotides: TGTGCCAGCTCACCAGGAACAGGGAACAGGGAAGCTTTCTTT. Looking up the rest from reference TRBV18 and TRBJ1-1 gives the full variable domain: NAGVMQNPRHLVRRRGQEARLRCSPMKGHSHVYWYRQLPEEGLKFMVYLQKENIIDESGMPKERFSAEFPKEGPSILRIQQVVRGDSAAYFCASSPGTGNREAFFGQGTRLTVV.

The V gene is TRBV11-3, the J gene TRBJ2-1; 8 nucleotides line up with TRBD2. J was trimmed by 4 bases and V by 5 bases; bases with no gene match: 10. Germline-derived CDR1 and CDR2 are SGHNT and YENEEA. CDR3 length: 16 amino acids. The CDR3: CASSILPGTRYNEQFF. The CDR3 DNA reads as TGTGCCAGCAGCATACTTCCCGGGACTAGGTACAATGAGCAGTTCTTC.

This chain joins TRBV28 and TRBJ1-4; D remains unclear. Trimming stripped 4 bases from V and 2 bases from J, with 8 bases between. The CDR3 sequence is 14 residues long. Germline loops: CDR1 MDHEN, CDR2 SYDVKM. In DNA form, the CDR3 reads TGTGCCAGCAGTTCAATACTCACTAATGAAAAACTGTTTTTT. Protein: CASSSILTNEKLFF.

The chain has TRBV5-1 and TRBJ2-3, with 9 bases fitting TRBD2. Germline V lookup: CDR1 SGHRS, CDR2 YFSETQ. The CDR3 consists of 16 residues. The trim removed 4 bases at V and 0 bases at J, leaving 6 bases unmatched. This CDR3 is CASSITSGSSTDTQYF. In nucleotides, the CDR3 is TGCGCCAGCAGCATTACTAGCGGGTCTAGCACAGATACGCAGTATTTT.

The gene calls are TRBV27 and TRBJ1-4; 11 bases match TRBD1. The germline V gene encodes CDR1 MNHEY and CDR2 SMNVEV (reference sequence). V lost 8 bases, J lost 6 bases, and 11 bases stayed unmatched. The CDR3 runs 16 residues. CDR3 bases: TGTGCCAGCGCCGGGACAGGGGGGGTTAATCATGAAAAACTGTTTTTT. It translates to CASAGTGGVNHEKLFF.

This clone was observed a handful of times. The V gene is TRBV28, the J gene TRBJ2-1; D possibly corresponds to TRBD1 (5 bases). This CDR3 contains 16 residues. Germline CDR1 MDHEN, CDR2 SYDVKM. V lost 5 bases and J 6 bases, leaving 20 bases between the germline ends. The DNA of the CDR3 is TGTGCCAGCAGTCCACCCCAGGGTTCGGTAGGCAATGAGCAGTTCTTC. Translating gives CASSPPQGSVGNEQFF.

This clone has just one count. The CDR3 nucleotides read TGTGCCAGCAGCCAAAGGGGTTCCGCGGGGGAGCAGTACTTC. It encodes CASSQRGSAGEQYF. The V gene is TRBV3-1 (or the pseudogene TRBV3-2), the J gene TRBJ2-7, with a tentative D call TRBD2 (6 bases). The germline V gene has CDR1 LGHDT and CDR2 YNNKEL (reference sequence). V was pared by 2 bases and J by 7 bases, with 15 bases between. CDR3 size: 14 residues.

The genes are TRBV10-3 and TRBJ2-2; D remains ambiguous. Germline CDR1 is ENHRY and CDR2 is SYGVKD. Trimming cost V 8 bases and J 7 bases, with 11 bases left between them. This CDR3 region has 12 residues. The CDR3 nucleotides read TGTGCCATCTCCCAGGTGGGCGGGGAGCTGTTTTTT. It is translated as CAISQVGGELFF.

The chain carries TRBV10-3 and TRBJ1-1; possibly TRBD1 for D (6 bases). CDR1 and CDR2 from the germline V gene are ENHRY and SYGVKD. V dropped 10 bases and J dropped 6 bases, with 18 bases sitting between them. The CDR3 runs to 13 residues. CDR3 nucleotides: TGTGCCACCCTTAAGGGGGAAACGGCTGAAGCTTTCTTT. It encodes CATLKGETAEAFF.

J is TRBJ2-1 and V is TRBV6-5, with no clear D. CDR3 length: 16 amino acids. V was shortened by 2 bases and J by 0 bases, with 11 bases between the two germline ends. The germline V gene encodes CDR1 MNHEY and CDR2 SVGAGI. DNA for the CDR3: TGTGCCAGCAGTTACATACCGATCAGCTCCTACAATGAGCAGTTCTTC. Translation gives CASSYIPISSYNEQFF.

V gene TRBV4-1 combines with J gene TRBJ2-1; TRBD2 might be the D (6 bases). The V end was cut by 2 bases, the J end by 2 bases, with 10 bases between. In germline, CDR1 is MGHRA, CDR2 YSYEKL. The CDR3 is 15 amino acids. DNA of the CDR3: TGCGCCAGCAGCCAATCTAGCGAAACCTACAATGAGCAGTTCTTC. Its protein product is CASSQSSETYNEQFF.